This T cell receptor (beta chain) was captured in a study of identical twins. Study observations and caveats: Researchers caution that invariant MAIT and iNKT cells could partly confound zero-insertion analyses. Models underpredicted monozygotic twin sharing of out-of-frame TCR alpha.

Concerning this clonotype itself: Its antigen is currently unknown.

A universal primer site came from template switching; cDNA carried unique molecular identifiers. TCRdb analysed the 5' RACE reads with MiXCR anew, one entry per CDR3 protein. The sample shows 400,000 to 550,000 distinct CDR3 sequences, 13% to 15% of them seen only once. V was clipped by 0 bases and J by 4 bases; unmatched bases: 9. This CDR3 region has 17 residues. Germline V gene sequence: CDR1 SGHAT, CDR2 FQNNGV. The same data also contributed to another study, on yellow fever vaccine responses in identical twins.

This receptor was obtained from a woman aged 18-29 years in good health. V and J are TRBV11-2 and TRBJ2-7; 10 bases align to TRBD1. The sample comprised CD4+ T cells sorted from blood. The CDR3 DNA follows: TGTGCCAGCAGCTTAGAAGGCGGGACAGGGGATTTATACGAGCAGTACTTC. Its protein product is CASSLEGGTGDLYEQYF.